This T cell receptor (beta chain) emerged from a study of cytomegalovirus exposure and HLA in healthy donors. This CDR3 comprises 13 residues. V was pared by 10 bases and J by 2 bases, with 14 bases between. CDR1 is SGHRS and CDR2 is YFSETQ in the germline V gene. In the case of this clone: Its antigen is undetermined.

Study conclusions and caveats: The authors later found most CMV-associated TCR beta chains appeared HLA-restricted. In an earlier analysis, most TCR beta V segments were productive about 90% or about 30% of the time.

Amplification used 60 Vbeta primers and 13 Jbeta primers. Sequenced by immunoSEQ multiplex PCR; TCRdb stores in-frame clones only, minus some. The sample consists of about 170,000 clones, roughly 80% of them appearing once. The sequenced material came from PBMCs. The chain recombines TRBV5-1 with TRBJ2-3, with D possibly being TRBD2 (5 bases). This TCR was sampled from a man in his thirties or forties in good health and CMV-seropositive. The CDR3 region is CAASTGITDTQYF. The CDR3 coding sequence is TGCGCCGCCTCCACCGGGATCACAGATACGCAGTATTTT. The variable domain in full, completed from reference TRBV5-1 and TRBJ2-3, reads KAGVTQTPRYLIKTRGQQVTLSCSPISGHRSVSWYQQTPGQGLQFLFEYFSETQRNKGNFPGRFSGRQFSNSRSEMNVSTLELGDSALYLCAASTGITDTQYFGPGTRLTVL.